One TCR beta chain is described in this entry. Trimming pared 3 bases from V and 8 bases from J, leaving 10 bases between. Germline-derived CDR1 and CDR2 are MNHEY and SMNVEV (reference sequence). This CDR3 region has 12 residues. The data originate from a study of PD-1 blockade in classical Hodgkin lymphoma. As for the study in general: Patients were dosed intravenously with nivolumab at 3 mg/kg every 2 weeks.

Repertoires were generated with immunoSEQ multiplex PCR, while TCRdb's copy carries only in-frame clones and drops some. The data hold about 35,000 clones, with about 70% observed a single time. With no exception, relapse followed autologous stem cell transplantation in all patients, and brentuximab vedotin exposure varied. Sequenced here: peripheral blood mononuclear cells (PBMCs), sampled before the second cycle of nivolumab. The chain couples TRBV27 to TRBJ1-1; no firm D call. This sequence was found in a human donor with classical Hodgkin lymphoma. CDR3: CASSFGVGEAFF. DNA of the CDR3: TGTGCCAGCAGTTTTGGAGTCGGAGAAGCTTTCTTT.